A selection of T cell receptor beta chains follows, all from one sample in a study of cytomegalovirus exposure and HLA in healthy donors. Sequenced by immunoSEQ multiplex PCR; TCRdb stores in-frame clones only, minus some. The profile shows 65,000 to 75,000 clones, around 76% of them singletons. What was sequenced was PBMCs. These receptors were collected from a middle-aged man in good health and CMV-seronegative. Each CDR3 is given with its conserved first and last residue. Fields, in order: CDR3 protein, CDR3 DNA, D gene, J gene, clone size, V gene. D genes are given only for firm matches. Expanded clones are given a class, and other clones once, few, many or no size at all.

CDR3 protein: CASGQGAMNTEAFF
CDR3 DNA: TGCGCCAGTGGACAGGGGGCGATGAACACTGAAGCTTTCTTT
D gene: TRBD1
J gene: TRBJ1-1
clone size: NA
V gene: TRBV5-1

CDR3 protein: CASSQEATIPTAETQYF
CDR3 DNA: TGCGCCAGCAGCCAGGAAGCGACTATTCCCACGGCCGAGACCCAGTACTTC
D gene: NA
J gene: TRBJ2-5
clone size: once
V gene: TRBV4-1

CDR3 protein: CASSSPDRTFYGYTF
CDR3 DNA: TGTGCCAGCAGTTCGCCGGACAGGACTTTCTATGGCTACACCTTC
D gene: TRBD1
J gene: TRBJ1-2
clone size: NA
V gene: TRBV6-5

CDR3 protein: CASSFLRDTDTQYF
CDR3 DNA: TGTGCCAGTAGTTTCCTCCGGGACACAGATACGCAGTATTTT
D gene: NA
J gene: TRBJ2-3
clone size: NA
V gene: TRBV19

CDR3 protein: CASSLGGTGGTDTQYF
CDR3 DNA: TGTGCCAGCAGCTTGGGAGGAACAGGGGGCACAGATACGCAGTATTTT
D gene: TRBD1
J gene: TRBJ2-3
clone size: NA
V gene: TRBV5-5

CDR3 protein: CASSLAVTSGTKSLYEQYF
CDR3 DNA: TGTGCCAGCAGCTTAGCCGTGACTAGCGGGACTAAATCCCTTTACGAGCAGTACTTC
D gene: TRBD2
J gene: TRBJ2-7
clone size: NA
V gene: TRBV11-2

CDR3 protein: CASSYSLATGGNGYTF
CDR3 DNA: TGTGCCAGCAGCTACTCTTTGGCGACAGGGGGGAATGGCTACACCTTC
D gene: TRBD1
J gene: TRBJ1-2
clone size: NA
V gene: TRBV27

CDR3 protein: CASSLRGRETQYF
CDR3 DNA: TGTGCCAGCAGCTTAAGAGGGCGGGAGACCCAGTACTTC
D gene: NA
J gene: TRBJ2-5
clone size: NA
V gene: TRBV7-2

CDR3 protein: CASSLSVTKQYF
CDR3 DNA: TGTGCCAGCAGCTTGAGTGTAACTAAGCAGTACTTC
D gene: NA
J gene: TRBJ2-7
clone size: few
V gene: TRBV5-6

CDR3 protein: CASSYRQGYEQYF
CDR3 DNA: TGTGCCAGCAGTTATAGGCAGGGCTACGAGCAGTACTTC
D gene: NA
J gene: TRBJ2-7
clone size: NA
V gene: TRBV6-5

CDR3 protein: CAWSGRAQDTQYF
CDR3 DNA: TGTGCCTGGTCCGGGAGGGCCCAAGATACGCAGTATTTT
D gene: TRBD2
J gene: TRBJ2-3
clone size: NA
V gene: TRBV30

CDR3 protein: CSVVLSNSRYGYTF
CDR3 DNA: TGCAGCGTTGTACTCTCAAACAGTCGCTATGGCTACACCTTC
D gene: NA
J gene: TRBJ1-2
clone size: NA
V gene: TRBV29-1

CDR3 protein: CASSLSAPLNTEAFF
CDR3 DNA: TGTGCCAGCAGTTTATCGGCACCTTTGAACACTGAAGCTTTCTTT
D gene: NA
J gene: TRBJ1-1
clone size: once
V gene: TRBV27

CDR3 protein: CASNIITGTEGETQYF
CDR3 DNA: TGTGCCAGCAATATTATTACCGGGACGGAGGGGGAGACCCAGTACTTC
D gene: NA
J gene: TRBJ2-5
clone size: NA
V gene: TRBV6-6

CDR3 protein: CSATGGHTEAFF
CDR3 DNA: TGCAGCGCCACAGGGGGACACACTGAAGCTTTCTTT
D gene: TRBD1
J gene: TRBJ1-1
clone size: NA
V gene: TRBV29-1

CDR3 protein: CASSYLGQLIETQYF
CDR3 DNA: TGTGCCAGCAGTTATTTGGGACAGTTAATAGAGACCCAGTACTTC
D gene: TRBD1
J gene: TRBJ2-5
clone size: NA
V gene: TRBV6-5

CDR3 protein: CASSEDRGPFEQYF
CDR3 DNA: TGTGCCAGCAGTGAGGACAGGGGTCCGTTCGAGCAGTACTTC
D gene: TRBD1
J gene: TRBJ2-7
clone size: NA
V gene: TRBV2

CDR3 protein: CASSLGIQGAPGEKLFF
CDR3 DNA: TGTGCCAGCAGCTTAGGGATACAGGGGGCGCCGGGTGAAAAACTGTTTTTT
D gene: TRBD1
J gene: TRBJ1-4
clone size: few
V gene: TRBV7-9

CDR3 protein: CASSFSGTGNNEQFF
CDR3 DNA: TGCGCCAGCAGCTTCTCCGGGACAGGGAACAATGAGCAGTTCTTC
D gene: TRBD1
J gene: TRBJ2-1
clone size: NA
V gene: TRBV5-1

CDR3 protein: CASSSGGTDTQYF
CDR3 DNA: TGTGCCAGCAGCTCCGGGGGCACAGATACGCAGTATTTT
D gene: NA
J gene: TRBJ2-3
clone size: NA
V gene: TRBV7-9

CDR3 protein: CASSQGPRSGKGYGYTF
CDR3 DNA: TGCGCCAGCAGCCAAGGACCGCGTTCGGGGAAGGGCTATGGCTACACCTTC
D gene: NA
J gene: TRBJ1-2
clone size: once
V gene: TRBV4-3

CDR3 protein: CASSPSPGTSGADEQFF
CDR3 DNA: TGTGCCAGCAGCCCATCACCCGGGACTAGCGGGGCCGATGAGCAGTTCTTC
D gene: TRBD2
J gene: TRBJ2-1
clone size: NA
V gene: TRBV9

CDR3 protein: CASSQNTEAFF
CDR3 DNA: TGTGCCAGTAGCCAGAACACTGAAGCTTTCTTT
D gene: NA
J gene: TRBJ1-1
clone size: NA
V gene: TRBV2

CDR3 protein: CASSTKGEQYF
CDR3 DNA: TGTGCCAGCAGCACTAAGGGGGAGCAGTACTTC
D gene: NA
J gene: TRBJ2-7
clone size: NA
V gene: TRBV27

CDR3 protein: CASSQARDRAGTEAFF
CDR3 DNA: TGCGCCAGCAGCCAAGCCCGGGACAGGGCGGGCACTGAAGCTTTCTTT
D gene: TRBD1
J gene: TRBJ1-1
clone size: few
V gene: TRBV4-1

CDR3 protein: CAAGTLDETQYF
CDR3 DNA: TGTGCCGCGGGGACCCTCGACGAGACCCAGTACTTC
D gene: NA
J gene: TRBJ2-5
clone size: NA
V gene: TRBV6-5

CDR3 protein: CASRQTGMNTEAFF
CDR3 DNA: TGCGCCAGCAGACAGACCGGAATGAACACTGAAGCTTTCTTT
D gene: NA
J gene: TRBJ1-1
clone size: NA
V gene: TRBV10-1

CDR3 protein: CASSLSGTSGSGNEQFF
CDR3 DNA: TGTGCCAGCAGCTTGTCCGGGACTAGCGGGAGTGGGAATGAGCAGTTCTTC
D gene: TRBD2
J gene: TRBJ2-1
clone size: NA
V gene: TRBV11-3